This TCR beta chain was recovered during a study of post-analysis software for immune sequencing data. Overall study: The disease courses covered relapsing-remitting, secondary progressive and progressive-relapsing multiple sclerosis. Findings of the study overall: Patients showed TRBV5-6, TRBV5-1 and TRBV20-1 among five TRBV segments more frequent than in controls. Comparison with controls showed significantly lower normalized Chao1 diversity in multiple sclerosis patients. Samples from one preparation batch, clustered by F measure, grouped strongly together.

This clonotype showed up just a few times. Its antigen is still unknown. The CDR3 extends over 11 amino acids. Germline V lookup: CDR1 MDHEN, CDR2 SYDVKM. The V end lost 3 bases, the J end lost 3 bases, and 3 bases lay between the germline ends. Presence of unique molecular identifiers characterized the TCR beta cDNA libraries. The yield from roughly 1 to 10 million T cells was 500,000 or so cDNA molecules in total. Each CDR3 protein gets one entry after TCRdb re-called the PCR reads with MiXCR. The data show 430,000 or so distinct CDR3 sequences, over 30% seen once. The sequenced sample consisted of blood. The chain has TRBV28 and TRBJ2-7, with D unresolved. This TCR was sampled from a girl aged 2-10 years with multiple sclerosis. Here the CDR3 reads CASSFFYEQYF. DNA for the CDR3: TGTGCCAGCAGTTTTTTCTACGAGCAGTACTTC.